This record looks at one T cell receptor beta chain sequence and its context. Germline V gene sequence: CDR1 SGHVS, CDR2 FQNEAQ. The CDR3 totals 18 residues. V was cut by 0 bases and J by 0 bases, with 15 bases left in between. The method was immunoSEQ multiplex PCR; TCRdb's version includes in-frame clones alone and lacks a portion of them. The sample includes roughly 40,000 clones, 91% seen only once; the top ten take around 1.8%. This entry belongs to a study of T cell changes during pregnancy in multiple sclerosis. The rearrangement uses TRBV7-8 and TRBJ1-5; no clear D. This receptor was obtained from a female donor in good health, enrolled as a control in a pregnancy study. The sample consisted of CD4+ T cells from peripheral blood mononuclear cells, taken after pregnancy. The CDR3 loop is CASSLAYGRYNSNQPQHF. The CDR3 region has the DNA TGTGCCAGCAGCTTAGCCTACGGGAGATACAATAGCAATCAGCCCCAGCATTTT.